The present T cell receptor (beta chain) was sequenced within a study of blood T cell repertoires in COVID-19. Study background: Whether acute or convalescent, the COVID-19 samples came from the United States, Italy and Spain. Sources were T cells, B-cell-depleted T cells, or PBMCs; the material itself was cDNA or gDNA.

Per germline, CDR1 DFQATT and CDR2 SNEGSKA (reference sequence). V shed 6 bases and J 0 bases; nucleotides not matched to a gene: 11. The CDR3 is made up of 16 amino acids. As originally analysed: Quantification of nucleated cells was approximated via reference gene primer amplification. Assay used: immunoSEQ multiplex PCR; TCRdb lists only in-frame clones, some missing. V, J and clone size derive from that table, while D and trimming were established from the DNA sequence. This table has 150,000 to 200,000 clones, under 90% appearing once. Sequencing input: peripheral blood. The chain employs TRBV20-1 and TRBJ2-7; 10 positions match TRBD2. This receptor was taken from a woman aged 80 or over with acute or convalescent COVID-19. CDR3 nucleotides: TGCAGTGCAAGTAGCCGTAGACTAGCGGGCTCCTACGAGCAGTACTTC. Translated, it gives CSASSRRLAGSYEQYF.